This entry is about one T cell receptor beta chain. What it recognizes is unknown. The data stem from a study of Ad26.COV2.S vaccination and SARS-CoV-2 variants. The wider study: Recipients of Ad26.COV2.S got it intramuscularly, once or twice 56 days apart.

The study, taken as a whole, reports: Possible underestimation of total T cell responses by the TCR breadth and depth analyses was noted. Placebo recipients and vaccine recipients were similar in non-spike TCR breadth. Spike-specific TCR breadth ran higher among vaccine recipients than placebo recipients.

The treatment denotes: around 19 received Ad26.COV2.S at low or high dose, single or two shots; 5 received placebo; per-sample allocation not given. Material that was analyzed had been drawn on day 63 after the first vaccine or placebo injection. The assay was immunoSEQ multiplex PCR, and TCRdb's table has in-frame clones only and misses some. In the table there are around 420,000 clones, over 75% of which are singletons. Germline CDR1 SEHNR, CDR2 FQNEAQ (reference sequence). Germline trimming cut 5 bases from V and 5 bases from J; bases unmatched to any gene: 5. The CDR3 runs 13 residues. Source: peripheral blood, taken in a trial of Ad26.COV2.S vaccine versus placebo. The chain recombines TRBV7-9 with TRBJ1-1, with TRBD1 matching 7 bases. This clonotype was sampled from a person between 18 and 59 years old who received the Ad26.COV2.S COVID-19 vaccine or a placebo. The CDR3 DNA is TGTGCCAGCAGCACTACAGGGGAGACTGAAGCTTTCTTT. It encodes CASSTTGETEAFF.